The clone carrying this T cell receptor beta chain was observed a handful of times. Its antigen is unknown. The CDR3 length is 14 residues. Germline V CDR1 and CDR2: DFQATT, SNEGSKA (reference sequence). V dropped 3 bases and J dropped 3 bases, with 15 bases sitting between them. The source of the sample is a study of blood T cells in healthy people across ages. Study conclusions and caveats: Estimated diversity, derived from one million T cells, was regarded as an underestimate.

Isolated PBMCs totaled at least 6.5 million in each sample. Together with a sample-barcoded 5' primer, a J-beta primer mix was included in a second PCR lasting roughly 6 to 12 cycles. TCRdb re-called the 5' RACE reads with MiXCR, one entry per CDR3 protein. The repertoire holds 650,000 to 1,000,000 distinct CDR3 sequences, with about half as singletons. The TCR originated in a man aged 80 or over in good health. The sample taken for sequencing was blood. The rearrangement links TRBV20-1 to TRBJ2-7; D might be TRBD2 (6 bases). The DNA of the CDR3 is TGCAGTGCTAGGGACACTAGCTTATTCTACGAGCAGTACTTC. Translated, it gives CSARDTSLFYEQYF.